This TCR beta chain was retrieved from a study of CD8 T cells in Susac syndrome. With random hexamers, reverse transcription was performed on about 0.5 to 1 ug of RNA. TCR beta CDR3 was amplified by immunoSEQ covering 54 Vbeta and 13 Jbeta. TCRdb passed the immunoSEQ multiplex PCR reads through MiXCR, listing each CDR3 protein once. This sample has some 200,000 distinct CDR3 sequences, with around 90% found just once. The specimen was CD4+ T cells from PBMCs. The source of this sequence is a human donor with Susac syndrome.

CDR3: CASSITGFDQPQHF. Here the CDR3 DNA reads TGTGCCAGCTCCATCACAGGTTTCGATCAGCCCCAGCATTTT. The rearrangement links TRBV19 to TRBJ1-5, with D perhaps matching TRBD1 (5 bases). Germline CDR1 and CDR2: LNHDA and SQIVND (reference sequence). The V and J ends lost 9 bases and 5 bases respectively, with 17 bases between them. CDR3 length: 14 residues.